This entry lists 13 T cell receptor beta chains sequenced from one sample in a study of shared clonotypes between healthy human individuals. Assay: immunoSEQ multiplex PCR; the TCRdb copy retains only in-frame clones and omits some. The data contain about 680,000 clones, 73% of them singletons. The sample was memory CD4+ T cells sorted from blood. Sample subset: CD45RA-negative fraction. Source of these receptors: a young woman in good health.

The chain recombines TRBV7-2 with TRBJ2-1; 9 nucleotides agree with TRBD1. Trimming took 3 bases from V and 9 from J; bases not matched to a gene: 9. The CDR3 loop spans 15 amino acids. Per germline, CDR1 SGHTA and CDR2 FQGNSA. CDR3 region: CASSFLGQGVSEQFF. In DNA, the CDR3 is TGTGCCAGCAGCTTTCTGGGACAGGGTGTGAGTGAGCAGTTCTTC.

J is TRBJ2-7 and V is TRBV4-2; TRBD2 aligns across 8 bases. The germline gives CDR1 LGHNA, CDR2 YNFKEQ. The CDR3 is 16 residues long. Losses at the gene ends were 5 bases for V and 0 bases for J; bases not matched to a gene: 9. Here the CDR3 reads CASSSASGHSSYEQYF. Here the CDR3 DNA reads TGTGCCAGCAGCTCTGCTAGCGGGCATAGCTCCTACGAGCAGTACTTC.

The J gene is TRBJ2-3, the V gene TRBV4-1, with 9 bases fitting TRBD1. CDR3 size: 16 residues. CDR1 is MGHRA and CDR2 is YSYEKL in the germline V gene. The ends lost 4 bases at V and 2 bases at J; junction bases unmatched: 7. The CDR3: CASSPPGQGPTDTQYF. The CDR3 region has the DNA TGCGCCAGCAGCCCTCCGGGACAGGGACCCACAGATACGCAGTATTTT.

This chain joins TRBV9 and TRBJ2-5; 10 bases are a match to TRBD1. With 3 bases clipped from V and 4 bases from J, the junction kept 9 bases outside the gene matches. Germline V CDR1 and CDR2: SGDLS, YYNGEE. This CDR3 comprises 16 residues. Here the CDR3 reads CASSADSGTGVETQYF. The CDR3 nucleotides are TGTGCCAGCAGCGCTGATTCCGGGACAGGGGTAGAGACCCAGTACTTC. Full variable domain (missing parts from reference TRBV9 and TRBJ2-5): DSGVTQTPKHLITATGQRVTLRCSPRSGDLSVYWYQQSLDQGLQFLIQYYNGEERAKGNILERFSAQQFPDLHSELNLSSLELGDSALYFCASSADSGTGVETQYFGPGTRLLVL.

The genes are TRBV10-1 and TRBJ2-7; 10 bases align to TRBD2. The CDR3 contains 14 residues. Germline V gene data show CDR1 as WNHNN and CDR2 as SYGVQD (reference sequence). V was pared by 0 bases and J by 6 bases, with 2 bases of the junction left unmatched. CDR3 DNA: TGCGCCAGCAGTGAGTCAAGCGGGAGGGTCGAGCAGTACTTC. Translation gives CASSESSGRVEQYF.

The rearrangement links TRBV4-1 to TRBJ2-7, with D possibly being TRBD2 (6 bases). In germline, CDR1 is MGHRA, CDR2 YSYEKL. Trimming removed 0 bases from V and 4 bases from J, with 13 bases in between. The CDR3 is made up of 15 amino acids. This CDR3 reads CASSQDRLAWYEQYF. The CDR3 DNA reads as TGCGCCAGCAGCCAAGATCGGCTAGCGTGGTACGAGCAGTACTTC.

V is TRBV28 and J is TRBJ1-2, with D hard to call. V was pared by 6 bases and J by 1 base, with 9 bases between. CDR1 is MDHEN, CDR2 SYDVKM, per germline. The CDR3 totals 13 residues. CDR3 DNA sequence: TGTGCCAGCAGCTTAGGGTTTAACTATGGCTACACCTTC. It translates to CASSLGFNYGYTF.

This chain joins TRBV4-1 and TRBJ2-2; D remains unclear. This CDR3 has 16 residues. Germline-derived CDR1 and CDR2 are MGHRA and YSYEKL. V lost 0 bases, J lost 0 bases, and 8 bases lay in between. CDR3 nucleotides: TGCGCCAGCAGCCAAGAGGTGGTTACGAACACCGGGGAGCTGTTTTTT. It yields the protein CASSQEVVTNTGELFF.

This clone showed up many times. V is TRBV6-1 and J is TRBJ2-7, with D tentatively TRBD2 (5 bases). The V gene lost 2 bases and the J gene lost 5 bases, with 16 bases spanning the gap. CDR1 is MNHNS, CDR2 SASEGT, per germline. This CDR3 region has 15 residues. The CDR3 loop is CASSEIMEGSHEQYF. The CDR3 nucleotides read TGTGCCAGCAGTGAAATCATGGAAGGGAGCCACGAGCAGTACTTC.

The V and J genes are TRBV10-3 and TRBJ2-3, with D perhaps TRBD2 (6 bases). Germline assignment: CDR1 ENHRY and CDR2 SYGVKD. The CDR3 covers 14 residues. The germline V and J ends were trimmed by 7 bases and 2 bases, with 13 bases remaining between them. CDR3 nucleotides: TGTGCCATCATGGCGGGGTTAACCACAGATACGCAGTATTTT. It codes for CAIMAGLTTDTQYF.

This clone came up once. V gene TRBV30 combines with J gene TRBJ2-6; no clear D. From germline, CDR1 is GTSNPN and CDR2 SVGIG (reference sequence). Trimming took off 8 bases at V and 2 bases at J, with 4 bases between the two ends. There are 11 residues in the CDR3. In DNA, the CDR3 is TGTGCCCAGACTGGGGCCAACGTCCTGACTTTC. Its translation is CAQTGANVLTF.

The chain recombines TRBV7-9 with TRBJ1-4, with D perhaps matching TRBD1 (6 bases). In germline, CDR1 is SEHNR, CDR2 FQNEAQ (reference sequence). The CDR3 is made up of 15 amino acids. Trimming took 1 base from V and 5 from J, leaving 11 bases between them. This CDR3 is CASSLVAGTNEKLFF. DNA for the CDR3: TGTGCCAGCAGCTTAGTGGCAGGGACAAATGAAAAACTGTTTTTT.

The rearrangement uses TRBV9 and TRBJ2-7; no definite D call. CDR3 length: 14 amino acids. Trimming cost V 0 bases and J 2 bases, with 9 bases left between them. The germline V gene has CDR1 SGDLS and CDR2 YYNGEE. CDR3 region: CASSVDGLAYEQYF. The CDR3 DNA is TGTGCCAGCAGCGTAGATGGGTTAGCCTACGAGCAGTACTTC.